The T cell receptor (beta chain) described here comes from a study of cytomegalovirus exposure and HLA in healthy donors. Findings and limits, study-wide: When analyzed later, a missense DCLRE1C variant was found to be linked to TCR beta V- and J-gene trimming.

The germline CDR1 and CDR2 sequences are GTSNPN and SVGIG (reference sequence). The V gene lost 3 bases and the J gene lost 4 bases, with 9 bases spanning the gap. CDR3 size: 13 residues. Primers for the PCR totalled 60 Vbeta and 13 Jbeta. Sequencing used immunoSEQ multiplex PCR; TCRdb keeps in-frame clones, though not all of them. The repertoire holds roughly 130,000 clones, with 82% as singletons. Notes on this clone: As yet, its antigen is unknown.

This rearrangement joins TRBV30 to TRBJ2-2; D not resolved. The sample consisted of PBMCs. The source of this sequence is a boy aged 5 to 17 in good health and CMV-seronegative. The CDR3 DNA follows: TGTGCCTGGAGGCTACTATTCACCGGGGAGCTGTTTTTT. Translated, it gives CAWRLLFTGELFF.